Sequencing of this TCR beta chain was carried out in a study of blood T cells in healthy people across ages. A second PCR, run for roughly 7 to 12 cycles, used a sample-barcoded 5' primer plus a J-beta primer mix. A single record per CDR3 protein comes from TCRdb applying MiXCR to the 5' RACE reads. The table has roughly 1,000,000 distinct CDR3 sequences, approximately 25% seen once. J gave up 10 bases and V 2 bases, and 8 bases lay outside the gene matches. The CDR3 contains 16 residues. The study drew donors from healthy Caucasian individuals in Russia aged 6 to 90. The sample was also reused in another study, on T cells of mothers and their children. That report adds: Every mother supplied over 8.5 million TCR beta CDR3 reads and every child 2.5 million to 3.5 million.

The TCR sequence derives from a girl aged 2 to 9 in good health. The V and J genes are TRBV12-3 or TRBV12-4 and TRBJ2-1; TRBD2 matches 13 bases. The source material was blood. The CDR3 protein is CASSLPSGLAGTEQFF. The CDR3 DNA reads as TGTGCCAGCAGTTTACCTTCGGGACTAGCGGGGACCGAGCAGTTCTTC.